Listed here are 12 T cell receptor beta chains from one sample, sequenced in a study of blood T cell repertoires in COVID-19. The repertoire was sequenced with immunoSEQ multiplex PCR; TCRdb's copy has only in-frame clones and lacks some. The table includes over 300,000 clones, nearly 90% detected once. The sequenced sample was PBMCs or T cells enriched from blood (not recorded which). The receptors shown here come from a woman between 25 and 40 years old who had recovered from COVID-19.

CDR3 nucleotide sequence: TGTGCCAGCAGCTCCCGACGAGTGGCGGGGGGCCTACTTACCGGGGAGCTGTTTTTT. Protein: CASSSRRVAGGLLTGELFF. This chain links TRBV11-2 with TRBJ2-2; TRBD2 agrees at 8 bases. The CDR3 sequence is 19 residues long. V was clipped by 4 bases and J by 5 bases; unmatched bases: 18. Germline CDR1 SGHAT, CDR2 FQNNGV. The full variable domain, with the rest looked up from reference TRBV11-2 and TRBJ2-2, is EAGVAQSPRYKIIEKRQSVAFWCNPISGHATLYWYQQILGQGPKLLIQFQNNGVVDDSQLPKDRFSAERLKGVDSTLKIQPAKLEDSAVYLCASSSRRVAGGLLTGELFFGEGSRLTVL.

The sample holds one count of this clone. V gene TRBV4-3 combines with J gene TRBJ1-1, with unresolved D. CDR3 length: 15 amino acids. The germline gives CDR1 LGHNA, CDR2 YSLEER. Trimming removed 3 bases at V and 11 bases at J, with 22 bases between. CDR3 coding DNA: TGCGCCAGCAGCCAGGGTTCCGGAGCGTCCCGCCCGGCTTTCTTT. This gives the protein CASSQGSGASRPAFF.

The chain combines TRBV4-1 with TRBJ1-2; 7 bases align to TRBD1. The CDR3 consists of 13 residues. Germline V CDR1 and CDR2: MGHRA, YSYEKL. J gave up 6 bases and V 5 bases, and 6 bases lay outside the gene matches. This CDR3 reads CASSDRVGDGYTF. In nucleotides, the CDR3 is TGCGCCAGCAGCGACAGGGTTGGGGATGGCTACACCTTC.

In nucleotides, the CDR3 is TGTGCCAGCAGCCCCCTGGGGACAGGGGTTTCTGGCTACACCTTC. Translating it yields CASSPLGTGVSGYTF. The genes are TRBV9 and TRBJ1-2; 10 bases match TRBD1. With 4 bases clipped from V and 7 bases from J, the junction kept 10 bases outside the gene matches. There are 15 residues in the CDR3. Germline CDR1 is SGDLS and CDR2 is YYNGEE. The full variable domain, its missing parts supplied by reference TRBV9 and TRBJ1-2, is DSGVTQTPKHLITATGQRVTLRCSPRSGDLSVYWYQQSLDQGLQFLIQYYNGEERAKGNILERFSAQQFPDLHSELNLSSLELGDSALYFCASSPLGTGVSGYTFGSGTRLTVV.

The chain links TRBV10-1 to TRBJ1-1, with TRBD1 matching 9 bases. This CDR3 is 14 amino acids long. V was pared by 4 bases and J by 4 bases, with 4 bases of the junction left unmatched. In germline, CDR1 is WNHNN, CDR2 SYGVQD (reference sequence). This chain's CDR3 is CASSGRGQGTEAFF. CDR3 nucleotide sequence: TGCGCCAGCAGTGGAAGGGGACAGGGCACTGAAGCTTTCTTT.

The chain is built from TRBV6-6 and TRBJ2-4; D possibly corresponds to TRBD2 (5 bases). Germline V gives CDR1 MNHNY, CDR2 SVGAGI (reference sequence). CDR3 length: 15 amino acids. Deletions cut 7 bases from V and 9 bases from J, with 22 bases between. DNA for the CDR3: TGTGCCAGCACTCCCCCGGAGGCCTCGGGTAGCATTCAGTACTTC. It codes for CASTPPEASGSIQYF.

The rearrangement links TRBV7-8 to TRBJ1-6; D unresolved. The germline V gene encodes CDR1 SGHVS and CDR2 FQNEAQ. The CDR3 covers 13 residues. V dropped 5 bases and J dropped 9 bases, with 11 bases sitting between them. DNA for the CDR3: TGTGCCAGCAGCCTGACAACGAGTTCACCCCTCCACTTT. Encoded protein: CASSLTTSSPLHF. The full variable domain, completed using reference TRBV7-8 and TRBJ1-6, is GAGVSQSPRYKVAKRGQDVALRCDPISGHVSLFWYQQALGQGPEFLTYFQNEAQLDKSGLPSDRFFAERPEGSVSTLKIQRTQQEDSAVYLCASSLTTSSPLHFGNGTRLTVT.

V usage is TRBV2 and J usage is TRBJ2-5, with 8 positions matching TRBD2. The CDR3 spans 15 residues. The germline V gene has CDR1 SNHLY and CDR2 FYNNEI. V shed 3 bases, J shed 2 bases, and the junction held 5 bases outside the gene matches. The CDR3 spells CASSDGRGVQETQYF. DNA of the CDR3: TGTGCCAGCAGTGATGGGCGGGGGGTTCAAGAGACCCAGTACTTC.

Worth noting for this clone: A much larger clone sits a single nucleotide away, making a read error possible. The chain has TRBV2 and TRBJ1-1, with D possibly matching TRBD1 (6 bases). Germline V lookup: CDR1 SNHLY, CDR2 FYNNEI. Trimming pared 4 bases from V and 1 base from J, leaving 7 bases between. This CDR3 region has 13 residues. Here the CDR3 DNA reads TGTGCCAGCAGTGGCAGGGGGAACACTGAAGCTTTCTTT. Translating gives CASSGRGNTEAFF.

V and J are TRBV9 and TRBJ2-1, with TRBD2 matching 7 bases. This CDR3 comprises 15 residues. V lost 4 bases, J lost 1 base, and 5 bases stayed unmatched. Looked up from germline, CDR1 is SGDLS and CDR2 is YYNGEE. CDR3 in amino acids: CASSPRGESYNEQFF. Written as DNA, the CDR3 is TGTGCCAGCAGCCCCCGGGGGGAATCCTACAATGAGCAGTTCTTC.

The chain combines TRBV12-3 or TRBV12-4 with TRBJ1-2, with 7 bases that match TRBD1. Trimming at V came to 5 bases and at J to 3 bases, leaving 3 bases not matched to a gene. CDR3 length equals 13 residues. The CDR3 sequence is CASSMDRHYGYTF. CDR3 bases: TGTGCCAGCAGTATGGACAGGCACTATGGCTACACCTTC.

V is TRBV24-1 and J is TRBJ2-6; 9 nucleotides agree with TRBD1. Per the germline V gene, CDR1 is KGHDR and CDR2 is SFDVKD. The CDR3 has 19 residues. The V segment lost 3 bases and the J segment 0 bases; nucleotides outside the gene matches: 8. The CDR3 DNA follows: TGTGCCACCAGTGATCGCATACAGGGGGCAAGCTCTGGGGCCAACGTCCTGACTTTC. It codes for CATSDRIQGASSGANVLTF.